This record looks at one TCR beta chain sequence and its context. The same CDR3 is also encoded by other DNA sequences in this sample. The data originate from a study of cytomegalovirus exposure and HLA in healthy donors. The CDR3 is 14 amino acids. From germline, CDR1 is MNHEY and CDR2 SVGAGI. Unmatched junction bases numbered 3, after V lost 6 bases and J lost 4 bases. The PCR made use of 60 Vbeta and 13 Jbeta primers. This table comes from immunoSEQ multiplex PCR, and its TCRdb copy is limited to in-frame clones, with some not included. The profile covers about 170,000 clones, with 85% appearing a single time and approximately 2.3% taken by the ten largest.

The material sequenced was PBMCs. V and J are TRBV6-5 and TRBJ1-5; TRBD1 agrees at 10 bases. The clonotype was recovered from a man aged 18 to 29 in good health and CMV-seropositive. The CDR3 is CASSRGQGNQPQHF. The CDR3 nucleotides read TGTGCCAGCAGCCGGGGACAGGGGAATCAGCCCCAGCATTTT.